This T cell receptor (beta chain) was documented in a study of CD8 T cells in Susac syndrome (dated by TCRdb to between 2019 and 2020). Looking at the study overall: Repertoire sequencing was used to test whether CD8+ T cell activation and differentiation in Susac syndrome was antigen driven. Results the study describes overall, beyond this receptor: The study acknowledged that relatively few individuals were included in the TCR sequencing and HLA analysis.

RNA was extracted with the RNeasy kit and about 0.5 to 1 ug was reverse transcribed using random hexamers. TCR beta CDR3 regions were amplified with the immunoSEQ multiplex PCR assay covering 54 Vbeta and 13 Jbeta segments. Bias from PCR amplification was corrected by using a synthetic template baseline for primer optimization and for computational correction. The authors processed their data as follows. Only productive sequences were kept, with reads annotated to V, D and J genes according to IMGT and analyzed in immunoSEQ Analyzer. To calculate clonality, Shannon entropy was normalized by log2 of the number of productive unique sequences and then subtracted from one. Public and private clones were assessed among the 100 most prevalent clones of each patient and control. Clones were defined as Susac-specific when absent from the healthy and MS cohorts, from fewer than 1,300 published viral clones and from other ImmuneACCESS disease sequences. TCRdb trimmed public reads at Q25 via fastp, called clones via MiXCR and kept in-frame beta chains. Identical CDR3 proteins give one entry, which carries the most common genes and DNA. The V and J calls shown here were made by TCRdb, not taken from the authors' results. This sample holds approximately 120,000 distinct CDR3 sequences; roughly 97% were observed only once. The ten largest clones take up about 0.095% of the sample.

The CDR3 holds 13 amino acids from the cysteine to the phenylalanine. The sequence is cut down to CDR3 DNA, 39 bases in frame from base 1. CDR1 and CDR2, looked up from the germline V gene (reference sequence), are DFQATT and SNEGSKA. Trimming at the junction amounts to 5 bases on V and 0 bases on J, and the germline ends lie 5 bases apart. High-throughput TCR beta sequencing profiled peripheral blood CD8+ and CD4+ T cells from healthy donors, Susac syndrome patients and multiple sclerosis patients. Healthy donors were included as age- and sex-matched controls. Bulk CD8+ and CD4+ T cells were purified by magnetic negative isolation, whereas CD8+ TEMRA cells were enriched by FACS. Blood was collected in EDTA tubes and processed within 24 hours, with PBMCs isolated through density gradient centrifugation. PBMCs destined for TCR sequencing were cryopreserved in liquid nitrogen and later thawed in a 37 °C water bath. A purity of at least 90% was achieved for sorted or isolated CD4+, CD8+ and CD8+ TEMRA cells.

As to this clonotype: The target of this receptor is not known. Qualities for individual bases were not recorded, and no much larger clone is one base off.

The rearranged segments are TRBV20-1 and TRBJ2-6, with no confidently assigned D gene. Sequenced: CD4+ T cells from PBMCs. The clonotype originates from a human donor in good health. This receptor carries the CDR3 CSARVSGANVLTF. The DNA sequence is as follows: TGCAGTGCTCGTGTCTCTGGGGCCAACGTCCTGACTTTC.